The sequence of this TCR beta chain was determined in a study of cytomegalovirus exposure and HLA in healthy donors (dated by TCRdb to the late 2010s). Background for the entire study: According to a later analysis, the roughly 120 validation repertoires were produced on the same platform as the 680 or so repertoires of the first cohort. In addition to the first cohort of roughly 700 subjects, a separate validation cohort of some 120 different subjects was used. The aim of the study was to test whether cataloging public T cell receptors could identify signatures of past pathogen exposure. To predict cytomegalovirus infection status, the study brought together high-throughput TCR immunosequencing, statistical association of individual TCRs with disease status, and machine learning. General study outcomes and caveats: Most TCR sequences were seen in very few donors, while some public TCRs were found in many individuals. A total of fewer than 200 TCR beta chains were listed by the study as associated with cytomegalovirus. A few of the identified cytomegalovirus-associated TCR beta chains were confirmed in vitro to be specific for cytomegalovirus antigens. The validation cohort had no HLA typing available for a later analysis, so co-occurrence within that cohort was assessed over all 120 or so repertoires. Of the cluster scores, approximately 94% were above 0 in a later analysis, which found that TCRs clustered in the first cohort also tended to co-occur in the 90 to 150 validation repertoires. In both the original and validation cohorts, the classifier was reported to diagnose cytomegalovirus status with high specificity and sensitivity. The authors suggested that the approach could potentially be extended to other disease states and immunological phenotypes.

The donors were included in the validation cohort of some 120 subjects, a group kept apart from the roughly 670-subject first cohort. Notes on this clone: Its recognized antigen is unknown. No base-level quality is on record; no much larger clone is a single base apart.

V was cut back by 5 bases and J by 1 base, leaving a gap of 18 bases between them. The CDR3 covers 16 residues, taking in both the cysteine and the phenylalanine. The DNA shown is the 48-base CDR3, in frame from base 1. CDR1 MNHEY and CDR2 SMNVEV were looked up in the germline V gene (reference sequence). Libraries were made using the immunoSEQ multiplex PCR assay. Concerning the study's data processing: A statistical classification framework was built for diagnosing cytomegalovirus status from the catalog of TCR beta chain sequences. TCRdb limited this immuneACCESS table to in-frame rearrangements with V and J called. A share of clones is missing; checked studies link under half to unresolved V genes, and the rest is unexplained. V and J calls and clone size are given by that table; D and trimming were obtained from the DNA. The sample has roughly 60,000 clones on record, about 95% of them singletons. Under 1.5% of the sample is taken by the ten largest.

This sequence was found in a woman aged 18-29 years in good health and CMV-seronegative. The chain is assembled from TRBV27 and TRBJ2-7; the D gene is perhaps TRBD1, on 5 matching bases. The material sequenced was PBMCs. This receptor carries the CDR3 CASSPESRGWSYEQYF. The base sequence is TGTGCCAGCAGTCCCGAATCTAGGGGATGGTCCTACGAGCAGTACTTC.